This TCR beta chain was obtained from a study of blood T cell repertoires in COVID-19. Across the whole study: The United States, Italy and Spain supplied acute and convalescent COVID-19 samples. Sources were T cells, B-cell-depleted T cells, or PBMCs; the material itself was cDNA or gDNA.

In the original processing: Researchers report that nucleated cell counts were estimated from reference gene primer amplification. TCRdb's table, derived via immunoSEQ multiplex PCR, lists solely in-frame clones and lacks some. That table gives V, J and clone size, and the DNA gave D and trimming. This table holds about 310,000 clones, around 86% found once. V lost 2 bases, J lost 7 bases, and 15 bases lay in between. The CDR3 sequence is 15 residues long. Germline V gene lookup returns CDR1 KGHSH and CDR2 LQKENI. This clone was seen only a few times. The clonotype comes from a man aged 45-65 years with active or convalescent COVID-19. The sequencing sample was made of peripheral blood. The gene calls are TRBV18 and TRBJ1-5, with a weak D call TRBD1 (6 bases). DNA of the CDR3: TGTGCCAGCTCACCAATGCAGGGGCTGCAGCAGCCCCAGCATTTT. Translation: CASSPMQGLQQPQHF.